The 27 T cell receptor beta chains below all came from one sample that was sequenced in a study of spatial heterogeneity in lung cancer. A single record per CDR3 protein comes from TCRdb applying MiXCR to the 5' RACE reads. This sample has some 120,000 distinct CDR3 sequences; more than 9% occur once, and the top ten carry around 17%. The time point was: blood at routine non-recurrence follow-up after resection. Material for sequencing was whole RNA from tumor, nontumor lung or frozen PBMC, left unsorted. The material sequenced was PBMCs, taken at follow-up. These TCRs come from a male donor with early-stage non-small cell lung cancer.

This clonotype has just a few counts. The rearrangement uses TRBV6-6 and TRBJ2-1; D is ambiguous. Trimming took 2 bases from V and 2 from J, leaving 7 bases between them. Per the germline V gene, CDR1 is MNHNY and CDR2 is SVGAGI (reference sequence). The CDR3 covers 14 residues. The CDR3 reads CASSYRPPYNEQFF. For the CDR3, the DNA is TGTGCCAGCAGTTACAGGCCCCCCTACAATGAGCAGTTCTTC.

The sample holds a few counts of this clonotype. The J gene is TRBJ1-1, the V gene TRBV7-2; the D is unclear. The germline CDR1 and CDR2 sequences are SGHTA and FQGNSA. V dropped 1 base and J dropped 1 base, with 10 bases sitting between them. The CDR3 is 15 residues long. The CDR3 sequence: CASSLEVRGNTEAFF. The CDR3 DNA sequence: TGTGCCAGCAGCTTAGAGGTGCGGGGGAACACTGAAGCTTTCTTT.

The table lists this clonotype with many counts. V usage is TRBV10-3 and J usage is TRBJ2-1; D is perhaps TRBD1 or TRBD2 (5 bases each). V was cut by 4 bases and J by 7 bases, with 11 bases left in between. The CDR3 sequence is 13 residues long. From germline, CDR1 is ENHRY and CDR2 SYGVKD. CDR3 sequence reads: CAISAGPRNEQFF. The CDR3 DNA reads as TGTGCCATCAGTGCGGGGCCGAGGAATGAGCAGTTCTTC.

A few counts support this clonotype. The gene calls are TRBV9 and TRBJ1-1, with D possibly being TRBD1 (5 bases). Trimming removed 0 bases at V and 7 bases at J, with 10 bases between. The CDR3 spans 13 residues. The V gene's germline CDR1 is SGDLS and CDR2 YYNGEE. The CDR3 nucleotides read TGTGCCAGCAGCGTAGATCAGGGCTATGAAGCTTTCTTT. This translates into CASSVDQGYEAFF.

V is TRBV10-1 and J is TRBJ1-6; D not certain. Per germline, CDR1 WNHNN and CDR2 SYGVQD (reference sequence). The CDR3 is 12 amino acids. V was clipped by 2 bases and J by 13 bases, with 9 bases between them. The CDR3 DNA reads TGCGCCAGCAGTGAGAACGGCATCCCCCTCCACTTT. It specifies CASSENGIPLHF.

This sequence joins TRBV5-6 and TRBJ1-2; D perhaps matches TRBD1 (6 bases). Per the germline V gene, CDR1 is SGHDT and CDR2 is YYEEEE. V shed 4 bases and J shed 4 bases, with 14 bases lying between them. The CDR3 has 14 amino acids. This chain's CDR3 is CASSTLQGLYGYTF. The CDR3 coding sequence is TGTGCCAGCAGCACCTTACAGGGACTCTATGGCTACACCTTC.

This clonotype occurred many times. This sequence joins TRBV15 and TRBJ2-1; 10 bases map to TRBD1. The CDR3 sequence is 14 residues long. Looked up from germline, CDR1 is LNHNV and CDR2 is YYDKDF (reference sequence). Unmatched junction bases numbered 3, after V lost 3 bases and J lost 7 bases. CDR3 loop: CATSSDRGLNEQFF. The CDR3 coding sequence is TGTGCCACCAGCAGCGACAGGGGGCTTAATGAGCAGTTCTTC.

The V call is TRBV4-2, the J call TRBJ2-1; unclear D gene. Germline CDR1 and CDR2: LGHNA and YNFKEQ. V was shortened by 0 bases and J by 0 bases, with 9 bases between the two germline ends. This CDR3 region has 16 residues. As DNA, the CDR3 is TGTGCCAGCAGCCAAGATGCTACCCGCTCCTACAATGAGCAGTTCTTC. It specifies CASSQDATRSYNEQFF.

The J gene is TRBJ1-1, the V gene TRBV28; 10 bases align to TRBD1. Trimming took 5 bases from V and 3 from J; bases not matched to a gene: 3. This CDR3 is built from 14 residues. Germline V gives CDR1 MDHEN, CDR2 SYDVKM. CDR3 sequence: CASSPTGGYTEAFF. The CDR3 DNA reads TGTGCCAGCAGTCCGACAGGGGGCTACACTGAAGCTTTCTTT. The full variable domain, rest sourced from reference TRBV28 and TRBJ1-1, is DVKVTQSSRYLVKRTGEKVFLECVQDMDHENMFWYRQDPGLGLRLIYFSYDVKMKEKGDIPEGYSVSREKKERFSLILESASTNQTSMYLCASSPTGGYTEAFFGQGTRLTVV.

The genes are TRBV4-1 and TRBJ1-6; possibly TRBD1 for D (5 bases). This CDR3 region has 20 residues. With 2 bases removed from V and 0 bases from J, the gap between germline ends came to 20 bases. The germline V gene encodes CDR1 MGHRA and CDR2 YSYEKL. DNA for the CDR3: TGCGCCAGCAGCCAAATATCAGTGGGGGTTACACACTCCTATAATTCACCCCTCCACTTT. It is translated as CASSQISVGVTHSYNSPLHF.

This clonotype was counted many times. V and J are TRBV4-1 and TRBJ2-3; D is uncertain. The CDR3 loop spans 16 amino acids. The V end lost 3 bases, the J end lost 1 base, and 14 bases lay between the germline ends. The V gene's germline CDR1 is MGHRA and CDR2 YSYEKL. Here the CDR3 reads CASSQILRARTDTQYF. CDR3 DNA: TGCGCCAGCAGCCAGATTCTCCGCGCTCGCACAGATACGCAGTATTTT.

The CDR3 sequence: CASSLISGQKYGYTF. CDR3 in DNA: TGTGCCAGCAGTTTAATCTCGGGACAGAAGTATGGCTACACCTTC. V and J are TRBV28 and TRBJ1-2; 7 nucleotides align to TRBD1. With V trimmed by 2 bases and J by 5 bases, 8 bases remained unmatched. The CDR3 covers 15 residues. Germline lookup yields CDR1 MDHEN and CDR2 SYDVKM.

This clonotype was detected ten times or more. The chain links TRBV12-3 or TRBV12-4 to TRBJ1-2; the match to TRBD1 covers 7 bases. The CDR3 runs 14 residues. V shed 6 bases and J 6 bases; nucleotides not matched to a gene: 10. Here the CDR3 reads CASRPRQGGNGYTF. For the CDR3, the DNA is TGTGCCAGCAGACCACGACAGGGCGGGAATGGCTACACCTTC.

This chain connects TRBV4-3 to TRBJ2-3; TRBD2 matches 16 bases. This CDR3 contains 17 residues. V lost 3 bases and J lost 7; bases outside the gene matches: 7. Germline-derived CDR1 and CDR2 are LGHNA and YSLEER. The CDR3 DNA reads as TGCGCCAGCAGCCAGCAAGGGACTAGCGGGGGGGCATATACGCAGTATTTT. Translation gives CASSQQGTSGGAYTQYF.

The CDR3 here is CASSPQTGTGSTEAFF. The CDR3 DNA reads TGCGCCAGCAGCCCCCAAACCGGGACAGGGTCTACTGAAGCTTTCTTT. The chain couples TRBV4-3 to TRBJ1-1; 9 nucleotides line up with TRBD1. The CDR3 has 16 residues. The germline CDR1 and CDR2 sequences are LGHNA and YSLEER. The trim removed 4 bases at V and 5 bases at J, leaving 11 bases unmatched.

The chain is built from TRBV6-5 and TRBJ2-7; 7 nucleotides agree with TRBD1. CDR3 size: 14 residues. The ends lost 5 bases at V and 2 bases at J; junction bases unmatched: 6. Germline assignment: CDR1 MNHEY and CDR2 SVGAGI. CDR3 nucleotides: TGTGCCAGCAGTCCGAGGACAGGAACCTACGAGCAGTACTTC. It translates to CASSPRTGTYEQYF.

This clonotype came up a few times. The chain carries TRBV5-1 and TRBJ1-2; D might be TRBD1 (6 bases). This CDR3 spans 14 amino acids. The V gene's germline CDR1 is SGHRS and CDR2 YFSETQ. Trimming stripped 0 bases from V and 5 bases from J, with 11 bases between. The CDR3 loop reads CASSLDRAWYGYTF. The CDR3 bases are TGCGCCAGCAGCTTGGACAGGGCGTGGTATGGCTACACCTTC.

This chain joins TRBV29-1 and TRBJ1-3; D uncertain. From germline, CDR1 is SQVTM and CDR2 ANQGSEA. The CDR3 extends over 14 amino acids. V was clipped by 7 bases and J by 0 bases, with 13 bases between them. The CDR3 reads CSATREVSGNTIYF. DNA of the CDR3: TGCAGCGCCACGCGAGAAGTCTCTGGAAACACCATATATTTT.

This clonotype has a handful of counts. V is TRBV29-1 and J is TRBJ1-1; D possibly corresponds to TRBD1 (6 bases). CDR3 length: 15 amino acids. The V end was cut by 5 bases, the J end by 1 base, with 17 bases between. Germline CDR1 SQVTM, CDR2 ANQGSEA. The CDR3 is CSVKSQGLGNTEAFF. The CDR3 DNA reads TGCAGCGTTAAATCACAGGGCTTAGGGAACACTGAAGCTTTCTTT.

In this sample, this clonotype turned up a few times. The V call is TRBV28, the J call TRBJ2-2, with D perhaps TRBD2 (6 bases). Per the germline V gene, CDR1 is MDHEN and CDR2 is SYDVKM. The CDR3 is 14 amino acids. Deletions cut 3 bases from V and 13 bases from J, with 18 bases between. CDR3 nucleotides: TGTGCCAGCAGTTTCCGGGCCATGCAGGGAGGGCTGTTTTTT. Translating gives CASSFRAMQGGLFF.

This clonotype has only a few counts. The chain joins TRBV6-2 or TRBV6-3 to TRBJ2-7, with TRBD2 matching 8 bases. Germline CDR1 reads MNHEY; CDR2 reads SVGEGT. The CDR3 has 16 residues. Trimming cost V 2 bases and J 0 bases; bases outside gene matches: 6. The CDR3 nucleotides are TGTGCCAGCAGTTACCCTGGACTAGCTAGCTCCTACGAGCAGTACTTC. Its translation: CASSYPGLASSYEQYF.

This clonotype has a handful of counts. The CDR3 here is CASSLSGRGGEKLFF. CDR3 DNA sequence: TGTGCCAGCAGTTTATCGGGTAGGGGAGGCGAAAAACTGTTTTTT. The rearrangement joins TRBV27 to TRBJ1-4; TRBD1 might be the D (5 bases). Germline-derived CDR1 and CDR2 are MNHEY and SMNVEV (reference sequence). The length of the CDR3 is 15 residues. V lost 0 bases and J 8 bases, leaving 13 bases between the germline ends.

The chain employs TRBV4-2 and TRBJ2-7; 9 bases fit TRBD1. Trimming at V came to 7 bases and at J to 3 bases, leaving 7 bases not matched to a gene. This CDR3 spans 14 amino acids. The germline gives CDR1 LGHNA, CDR2 YNFKEQ. The CDR3 sequence: CASKEGTGNYEQYF. The CDR3, as DNA: TGTGCCAGCAAGGAAGGGACAGGGAACTACGAGCAGTACTTC.

This clonotype was counted many times. The rearrangement joins TRBV4-1 to TRBJ1-4; 7 bases align to TRBD1. V was clipped by 5 bases and J by 5 bases; unmatched bases: 8. The germline V gene encodes CDR1 MGHRA and CDR2 YSYEKL. CDR3 size: 15 residues. The CDR3 loop reads CASSYEGGGNEKLFF. The CDR3 DNA reads as TGCGCCAGCAGCTATGAAGGGGGCGGGAATGAAAAACTGTTTTTT.

This clonotype came up many times. The J gene is TRBJ1-5, the V gene TRBV19; D perhaps matches TRBD1 (5 bases). This CDR3 region has 15 residues. In germline, CDR1 is LNHDA, CDR2 SQIVND (reference sequence). The germline V and J ends were trimmed by 4 bases and 4 bases, with 14 bases remaining between them. The CDR3 sequence is CASSTQETVNQPQHF. The DNA of the CDR3 is TGTGCCAGTAGTACACAGGAGACCGTAAATCAGCCCCAGCATTTT.

This chain joins TRBV5-1 and TRBJ1-2; no definite D call. V lost 0 bases and J 7 bases, leaving 10 bases between the germline ends. Germline CDR1 SGHRS, CDR2 YFSETQ. CDR3 length: 13 residues. The chain's CDR3 is CASSLGQVPGYTF. CDR3 coding DNA: TGCGCCAGCAGCTTGGGGCAGGTTCCTGGCTACACCTTC.

This clonotype was seen only a few times. The rearrangement uses TRBV27 and TRBJ1-6; 9 bases match TRBD1. Germline assignment: CDR1 MNHEY and CDR2 SMNVEV (reference sequence). V lost 10 bases to trimming and J lost 4 bases; unmatched junction nucleotides: 5. The CDR3 consists of 14 residues. CDR3 region: CATMGQGYNSPLHF. The CDR3 DNA reads TGTGCCACCATGGGACAGGGATATAATTCACCCCTCCACTTT.